This T cell receptor (beta chain) was captured by sequencing in a study of shared clonotypes between healthy human individuals. Across the study: Each donor's CD8 memory used one plate, CD8 naive two, each CD4 subset three.

Every subset's genomic DNA went evenly onto several immunoSEQ plates. The table came from immunoSEQ multiplex PCR; TCRdb's copy has only in-frame clones and leaves some out. The table records millions of clones, approximately 90% of them present only once. The CDR3 has 14 amino acids. Germline CDR1 MNHEY, CDR2 SMNVEV (reference sequence). V lost 8 bases to trimming and J lost 6 bases; unmatched junction nucleotides: 10. With regard to this clone: Its cognate antigen is unknown.

Study conclusions and caveats: The study found about 4.6% of naive CD4 clonotypes shared across four donors. Blood was the sole source, and tissue repertoires probably differ.

Sample: naive CD4+ T cells sorted from blood. Subset indicated: CD45RA+ positively selected. V gene TRBV27 combines with J gene TRBJ2-3, with 8 bases identical to TRBD2. The TCR comes from a man younger than 35 in good health. The DNA for the CDR3 is TGTGCCAGCCGTTCAGCGGGAGTGGAGGATACGCAGTATTTT. It encodes CASRSAGVEDTQYF.